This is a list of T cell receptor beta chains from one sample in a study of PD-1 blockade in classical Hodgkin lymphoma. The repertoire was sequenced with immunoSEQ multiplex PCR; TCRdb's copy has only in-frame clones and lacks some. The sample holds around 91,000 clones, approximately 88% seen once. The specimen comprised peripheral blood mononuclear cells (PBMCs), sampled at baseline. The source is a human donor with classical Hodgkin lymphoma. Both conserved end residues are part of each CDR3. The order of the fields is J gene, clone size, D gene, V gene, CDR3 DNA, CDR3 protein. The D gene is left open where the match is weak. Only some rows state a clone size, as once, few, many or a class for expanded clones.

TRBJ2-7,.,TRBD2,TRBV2,TGTGCCAGCAGTGGACCAGCGGGAACCCCCAACGAGCAGTACTTC,CASSGPAGTPNEQYF
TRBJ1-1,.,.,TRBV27,TGTGCCAGCAGCCGTTCAGAGGGGCTAGAAGCTTTCTTT,CASSRSEGLEAFF
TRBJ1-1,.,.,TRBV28,TGTGCCAGCAGGACTTTTGGCGGGGGCACTGAAGCTTTCTTT,CASRTFGGGTEAFF
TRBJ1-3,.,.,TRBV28,TGTGCCAGCAGTTTATCAGGGGATTACTCTGGAAACACCATATATTTT,CASSLSGDYSGNTIYF
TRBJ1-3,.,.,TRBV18,TGTGCCAGCTCACCCAACGGGTACTCTGGAAACACCATATATTTT,CASSPNGYSGNTIYF
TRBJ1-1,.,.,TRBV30,TGTGCCTGGAGTCTCCGGGGAAACACTGAAGCTTTCTTT,CAWSLRGNTEAFF
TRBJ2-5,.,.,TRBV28,TGTGCCAGCAAAGGAGTCCAAGAGACCCAGTACTTC,CASKGVQETQYF
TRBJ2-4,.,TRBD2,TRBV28,TGTGCCAGCAGTTCGCGGACTAGCTTCCAAAACATTCAGTACTTC,CASSSRTSFQNIQYF
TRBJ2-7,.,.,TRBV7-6,TGTGCCAGCAGCCGCCTGGGGGGGCTACCCTACGAGCAGTACTTC,CASSRLGGLPYEQYF
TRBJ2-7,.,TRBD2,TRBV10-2,TGCGCCAGCAGTGTCGTAGCGGGAGACTACGAGCAGTACTTC,CASSVVAGDYEQYF
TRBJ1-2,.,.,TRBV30,TGTGCCTGGAGTGTAAGGGACCGTGGCTACACCTTC,CAWSVRDRGYTF
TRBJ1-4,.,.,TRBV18,TGTGCCAGCTCACCAGACAAAGGGACTCGAGAAAAACTGTTTTTT,CASSPDKGTREKLFF
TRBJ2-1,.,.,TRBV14,TGTGCCAGCAGCCAAGTCGGTTTCGGGGATGAGCAGTTCTTC,CASSQVGFGDEQFF
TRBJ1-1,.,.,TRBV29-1,TGCAGCGTCCCGGGACCAATGAACACTGAAGCTTTCTTT,CSVPGPMNTEAFF
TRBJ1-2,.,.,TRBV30,TGTGCCTGGAGTGTACGGGGCAGCTATGGCTACACCTTC,CAWSVRGSYGYTF
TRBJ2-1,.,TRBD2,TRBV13,TGTGCCAGCAGCTTAGGGGCCATAGCGGGAGTGGATGGGCAGTTCTTC,CASSLGAIAGVDGQFF
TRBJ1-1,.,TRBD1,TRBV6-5,TGTGCCAGCGGAGCCGGGACAGGGTTTAAAGCTTTCTTT,CASGAGTGFKAFF
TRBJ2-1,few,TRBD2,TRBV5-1,TGCGCCAGCAGCGCCCAGACTAGCGGGAAAGGAAATGAGCAGTTCTTC,CASSAQTSGKGNEQFF
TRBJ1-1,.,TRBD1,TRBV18,TGTGCCAGCTCATCGACAGGGCTTTTGGCAGAGACTGAAGCTTTCTTT,CASSSTGLLAETEAFF
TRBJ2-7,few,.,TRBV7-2,TGTGCCAGCAGCTTAGATTTAGGAGATGAGCAGTACTTC,CASSLDLGDEQYF
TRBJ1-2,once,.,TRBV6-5,TGTGCCAGCAGTTACTCGAACGTGAGGACAGAGGACGGCTACACCTTC,CASSYSNVRTEDGYTF
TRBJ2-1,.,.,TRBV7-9,TGTGCCAGCAGCACAAGTACTACGGGACTCGGATACAATGAGCAGTTCTTC,CASSTSTTGLGYNEQFF
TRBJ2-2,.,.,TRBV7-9,TGTGCCAGCCCATCTGGGGGGAACACCGGGGAGCTGTTTTTT,CASPSGGNTGELFF
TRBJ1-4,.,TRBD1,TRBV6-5,TGTGCCAGCAGTTTCTCAGACAGGGCGAATGAAAAACTGTTTTTT,CASSFSDRANEKLFF
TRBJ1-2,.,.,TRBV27,TGTGCCAGCAGTCCTCGGGGGGTTAACTATGGCTACACCTTC,CASSPRGVNYGYTF
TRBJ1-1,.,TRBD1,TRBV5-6,TGTGCCAGCAGCAACAGGGGCCCGGGGGCGCGATCCCCAGCTTTCTTT,CASSNRGPGARSPAFF
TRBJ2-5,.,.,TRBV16,TGTGCCAGCAGCCAATCGCGGCTATTCCAAGAGACCCAGTACTTC,CASSQSRLFQETQYF
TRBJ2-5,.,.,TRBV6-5,TGTGCCAGCAGTTACAGGGAGCGAGAGACCCAGTACTTC,CASSYRERETQYF
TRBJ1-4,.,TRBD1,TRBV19,TGTGCCAGTAGTATCCCGGGACAGCCCTCAACTAATGAAAAACTGTTTTTT,CASSIPGQPSTNEKLFF
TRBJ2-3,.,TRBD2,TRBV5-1,TGCGCCAGCAGAAACCTAGCGGGAGGGCCTGGGTTCTCAGATACGCAGTATTTT,CASRNLAGGPGFSDTQYF
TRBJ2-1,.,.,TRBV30,TGTGCCTGGATCACGGGGGAGACGGGCAATGAGCAGTTCTTC,CAWITGETGNEQFF
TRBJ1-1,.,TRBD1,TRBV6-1,TGTGCCAGCACCTGGACAGGGGGTAGCACTGAAGCTTTCTTT,CASTWTGGSTEAFF
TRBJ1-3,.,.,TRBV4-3,TGCGCCAGCAGCCACGGCAACGGGGCTGGAAACACCATATATTTT,CASSHGNGAGNTIYF
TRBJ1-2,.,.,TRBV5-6,TGTGCCAGCAGCTTACAGGGCTATGGCTACACCTTC,CASSLQGYGYTF
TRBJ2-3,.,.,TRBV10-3,TGTGCCATCAGTCAAGGTGGGAGCACAGATACGCAGTATTTT,CAISQGGSTDTQYF
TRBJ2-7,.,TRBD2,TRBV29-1,TGCAGCGTTGAGGGAGGGGCGGGCTCCTACGAGCAGTACTTC,CSVEGGAGSYEQYF
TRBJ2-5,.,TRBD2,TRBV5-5,TGTGCCAGCAGCTGGGAGGGCCAGCAGACCCAGTACTTC,CASSWEGQQTQYF